A selection of T cell receptor beta chains follows, all from one sample in a study of T cell repertoires in cytomegalovirus infection. TCRdb analysed the reads with MiXCR anew, one entry per CDR3 protein. The data show about 310,000 distinct CDR3 sequences, roughly 25% seen once. These receptors have no identified antigens. Sequencing was performed on cultured PBMCs, taken from culture after CMV antigen stimulation. Every receptor here comes from a human donor in good health (CMV status not recorded). Some clones in this sample may be carry-over from other donors' samples. Each CDR3 is given without its conserved first and last residue. Fields, in order: J gene, V gene, CDR3 protein.

J gene: TRBJ1-1; V gene: TRBV7-9; CDR3 protein: ASSSRPRNTEAF
J gene: TRBJ2-5; V gene: TRBV6-1; CDR3 protein: ASSEVGAGRETQY
J gene: TRBJ1-5; V gene: TRBV7-6; CDR3 protein: ASSLRSTEEGNQPQH
J gene: TRBJ1-5; V gene: TRBV18; CDR3 protein: ASSPDEVIQPQH
J gene: TRBJ2-5; V gene: TRBV28; CDR3 protein: ASSLSDSQETQY
J gene: TRBJ2-2; V gene: TRBV28; CDR3 protein: ASSLLTSGGTGELF
J gene: TRBJ1-2; V gene: TRBV27; CDR3 protein: ASSPQGGGYT
J gene: TRBJ1-2; V gene: TRBV12-3/TRBV12-4; CDR3 protein: ASSFARGQGNGYT
J gene: TRBJ1-4; V gene: TRBV27; CDR3 protein: ASSLDGYNEKLF
J gene: TRBJ2-7; V gene: TRBV12-3/TRBV12-4; CDR3 protein: ATGQGSYEQY
J gene: TRBJ1-6; V gene: TRBV5-6; CDR3 protein: ASSRDRSNSPLH
J gene: TRBJ1-2; V gene: TRBV7-2; CDR3 protein: ASSAMTASNYGYT
J gene: TRBJ2-1; V gene: TRBV24-1; CDR3 protein: ATSGSRRQYNEQF
J gene: TRBJ2-3; V gene: TRBV7-2; CDR3 protein: ASSLVSRVDSTDTQY
J gene: TRBJ2-1; V gene: TRBV28; CDR3 protein: ASGPSRGRQDNEQF
J gene: TRBJ1-5; V gene: TRBV7-6; CDR3 protein: ASSWTGTANQYSNQPQH
J gene: TRBJ1-2; V gene: TRBV7-6; CDR3 protein: ASSSWGGQGGYT
J gene: TRBJ1-1; V gene: TRBV30; CDR3 protein: AWIKLNTEAF
J gene: TRBJ2-1; V gene: TRBV5-4; CDR3 protein: ASSLGTINEQF
J gene: TRBJ2-4; V gene: TRBV27; CDR3 protein: ASSLFPSVGLAKNIQY
J gene: TRBJ2-1; V gene: TRBV15; CDR3 protein: ATSMRARPRLTEQF
J gene: TRBJ1-5; V gene: TRBV12-3/TRBV12-4; CDR3 protein: ASSPPRQGNQPQH
J gene: TRBJ1-1; V gene: TRBV7-2; CDR3 protein: ASSPIGWGTGATEAF
J gene: TRBJ1-3; V gene: TRBV13; CDR3 protein: ASRESGGTIY
J gene: TRBJ2-2; V gene: TRBV29-1; CDR3 protein: SVVEVLTGELF
J gene: TRBJ1-1; V gene: TRBV5-6; CDR3 protein: ASSLLGISEAF
J gene: TRBJ2-7; V gene: TRBV4-1; CDR3 protein: ASSHLGSYEQY
J gene: TRBJ2-2; V gene: TRBV9; CDR3 protein: TSSTSRERPGGGELF
J gene: TRBJ2-7; V gene: TRBV20-1; CDR3 protein: SALAQTWEQY
J gene: TRBJ2-3; V gene: TRBV7-7; CDR3 protein: ASSQGLANTDTQY
J gene: TRBJ2-7; V gene: TRBV6-2/TRBV6-3; CDR3 protein: ASSSWTSGRPPYEQY
J gene: TRBJ1-2; V gene: TRBV19; CDR3 protein: ASSMLRTGIYGYT
J gene: TRBJ2-5; V gene: TRBV6-2/TRBV6-3; CDR3 protein: ASNRVPQETQY
J gene: TRBJ2-7; V gene: TRBV9; CDR3 protein: ASSFLAGGPYEQY
J gene: TRBJ2-1; V gene: TRBV10-3; CDR3 protein: AISAEENNEQF
J gene: TRBJ1-1; V gene: TRBV5-1; CDR3 protein: ASSEGTGVTEAF
J gene: TRBJ2-2; V gene: TRBV19; CDR3 protein: ASRHVQTNTGELF
J gene: TRBJ2-1; V gene: TRBV5-8; CDR3 protein: ASSRRPLIASPTYNEQF
J gene: TRBJ2-3; V gene: TRBV19; CDR3 protein: ASSIGLAGADTQY
J gene: TRBJ1-2; V gene: TRBV6-2/TRBV6-3; CDR3 protein: ASSYFTQRIYGYT
J gene: TRBJ2-2; V gene: TRBV27; CDR3 protein: ASSLHGLGTGELF
J gene: TRBJ1-1; V gene: TRBV12-3/TRBV12-4; CDR3 protein: ASSLSSAF
J gene: TRBJ2-3; V gene: TRBV6-2/TRBV6-3; CDR3 protein: ASSYLVARGATSDTQY
J gene: TRBJ2-1; V gene: TRBV5-1; CDR3 protein: ASSFASGTSGRVSYNEQF
J gene: TRBJ2-3; V gene: TRBV7-2; CDR3 protein: ASSLRLAGGYLRNTQY
J gene: TRBJ2-7; V gene: TRBV6-5; CDR3 protein: ASRVWVSYDEQY
J gene: TRBJ2-7; V gene: TRBV28; CDR3 protein: ASSLDRVIDEQY
J gene: TRBJ1-6; V gene: TRBV7-8; CDR3 protein: ASSAETGWTPLH
J gene: TRBJ2-1; V gene: TRBV7-6; CDR3 protein: ASSLAQGLAGENEQF
J gene: TRBJ1-2; V gene: TRBV6-5; CDR3 protein: ASSYSTGRGYT
J gene: TRBJ2-1; V gene: TRBV28; CDR3 protein: AILDQEYNEQF
J gene: TRBJ2-3; V gene: TRBV7-7; CDR3 protein: ASSYTGTDTQY
J gene: TRBJ1-4; V gene: TRBV28; CDR3 protein: ASSVGTYFRDEKLF
J gene: TRBJ1-5; V gene: TRBV28; CDR3 protein: ASRKQGIEPQH
J gene: TRBJ1-1; V gene: TRBV7-9; CDR3 protein: ASSPRQGANTEAF
J gene: TRBJ2-1; V gene: TRBV19; CDR3 protein: ASSIGATSGGRYEQF
J gene: TRBJ2-1; V gene: TRBV5-1; CDR3 protein: ASSRSFHEQF
J gene: TRBJ2-1; V gene: TRBV12-5; CDR3 protein: ASGLFAGGINEQF